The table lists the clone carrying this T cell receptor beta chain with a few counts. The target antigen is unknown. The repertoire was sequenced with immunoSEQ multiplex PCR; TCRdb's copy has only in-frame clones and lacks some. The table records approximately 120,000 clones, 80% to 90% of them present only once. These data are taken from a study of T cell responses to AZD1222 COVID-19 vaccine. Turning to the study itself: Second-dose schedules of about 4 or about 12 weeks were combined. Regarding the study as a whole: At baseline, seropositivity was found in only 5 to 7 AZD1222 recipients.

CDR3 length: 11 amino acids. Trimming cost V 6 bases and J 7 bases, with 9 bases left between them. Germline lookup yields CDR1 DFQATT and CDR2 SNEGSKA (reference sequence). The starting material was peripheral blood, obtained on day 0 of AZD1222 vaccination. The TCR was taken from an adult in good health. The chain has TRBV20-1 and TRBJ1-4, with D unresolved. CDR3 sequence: CSAPVGEKLFF. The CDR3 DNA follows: TGCAGTGCCCCGGTCGGTGAAAAACTGTTTTTT.